The clone carrying this TCR beta chain was counted at least ten times. The antigen is unknown. Amplified TCR beta CDR3 regions came from RNA transcripts. When the TCR CDR3 underwent first-round RT-PCR, the HTBI primer set was used. TCRdb re-called the multiplex PCR reads with MiXCR, one entry per CDR3 protein. The sample lists a few hundred thousand distinct CDR3 sequences; more than 15% were seen once. From germline, CDR1 is DFQATT and CDR2 SNEGSKA (reference sequence). V was trimmed by 4 bases and J by 4 bases, leaving 9 bases between them. This CDR3 spans 12 amino acids. The data were obtained in a study of T cells in Graves' hyperthyroidism and ophthalmopathy. Study-wide background: Any treatment followed the collection of peripheral blood at initial diagnosis.

General study points: Ophthalmopathy, as predicted by the model, came a median roughly 6.8 months after the prediction. Most thyroid clonotypes expanded above 0.001 appeared in blood too. Stable hyperthyroidism was separated from ophthalmopathy by a model based on 13 V-J features.

The chain links TRBV20-1 to TRBJ2-3; D remains unclear. The origin of this receptor is a woman aged 25 to 39 with Graves' hyperthyroidism. Sequencing was performed on blood. The DNA of the CDR3 is TGCAGTGCTAAAGGGATCGCAGATACGCAGTATTTT. Amino acid sequence: CSAKGIADTQYF.